What follows are 21 T cell receptor beta chains derived from one specimen sequenced in a study of control samples from healthy donors and cancer patients. Using immunoSEQ multiplex PCR, the repertoire was profiled, and TCRdb retains in-frame clones only, with some absent. Among some 100,000 clones listed, over 85% were seen once. The specimen sequenced was blood. The origin of the receptors is a human donor in good health. The donor label of this sample is uncertain.

The chain is built from TRBV6-5 and TRBJ1-2, with D perhaps matching TRBD1 (6 bases). Germline V gene data show CDR1 as MNHEY and CDR2 as SVGAGI. The V gene lost 0 bases and the J gene lost 0 bases, with 11 bases spanning the gap. The CDR3 length is 16 residues. CDR3: CASSYSGAGANYGYTF. The CDR3 region has the DNA TGTGCCAGCAGTTACTCGGGGGCAGGAGCTAACTATGGCTACACCTTC.

V and J are TRBV6-6 and TRBJ1-2, with D perhaps TRBD1 (6 bases). V was cut by 5 bases and J by 8 bases, with 24 bases left in between. The CDR3 extends over 16 amino acids. Germline CDR1 reads MNHNY; CDR2 reads SVGAGI (reference sequence). CDR3 nucleotide sequence: TGTGCCAGCAGTCCAGGGTACGATGTACAGGGCATCGGCTACACCTTC. This encodes CASSPGYDVQGIGYTF.

The V gene is TRBV13, the J gene TRBJ2-2, with no clear D. Between the trimmed V and J ends, which lost 5 bases and 6 bases, there was a span of 16 bases. The CDR3 consists of 15 residues. CDR1 and CDR2 from the germline V gene are PRHDT and FYEKMQ (reference sequence). For the CDR3, the DNA is TGTGCCAGCAGCCCGTCCGGCCCTGGGGCCGGGGAGCTGTTTTTT. Its protein is CASSPSGPGAGELFF.

V and J are TRBV5-8 and TRBJ2-1; D is ambiguous. The CDR3 sequence is 14 residues long. Trimming took 0 bases from V and 4 from J, leaving 8 bases between them. Germline V lookup: CDR1 SGHTS, CDR2 YDEGEE. CDR3 protein: CASSLVRDYNEQFF. CDR3 nucleotide sequence: TGTGCCAGCAGCTTGGTTAGGGATTACAATGAGCAGTTCTTC.

V usage is TRBV19 and J usage is TRBJ2-1, with D possibly matching TRBD1 (5 bases). The CDR3 loop spans 12 amino acids. Trimming removed 5 bases from V and 7 bases from J, with 9 bases in between. Germline CDR1 reads LNHDA; CDR2 reads SQIVND (reference sequence). The CDR3 sequence: CASSDSWNEQFF. The CDR3, as DNA: TGTGCCAGTAGTGACAGTTGGAATGAGCAGTTCTTC.

The chain carries TRBV10-3 and TRBJ1-1, with D unclear. V was trimmed by 5 bases and J by 1 base, leaving 8 bases between them. The CDR3 runs 13 residues. Germline CDR1 ENHRY, CDR2 SYGVKD. This chain's CDR3 is CAISRGGNTEAFF. DNA of the CDR3: TGTGCCATCAGTAGAGGAGGGAACACTGAAGCTTTCTTT.

The CDR3 protein is CASSPSGTGGIGTEAFF. For the CDR3, the DNA is TGTGCCAGCAGCCCATCCGGGACAGGGGGCATAGGAACTGAAGCTTTCTTT. The chain uses TRBV13 and TRBJ1-1, with 12 bases fitting TRBD1. The J segment lost 5 bases and the V segment lost 5 bases, leaving 12 bases of the junction unmatched. Germline loops: CDR1 PRHDT, CDR2 FYEKMQ (reference sequence). This CDR3 is built from 17 residues.

This rearrangement joins TRBV6-5 to TRBJ2-4, with 8 nucleotides matching TRBD1. This CDR3 comprises 12 residues. Germline V gene lookup returns CDR1 MNHEY and CDR2 SVGAGI. V shed 7 bases and J 5 bases; nucleotides not matched to a gene: 1. CDR3 sequence (DNA): TGTGCCAGCAAACAGGGGGAAAACATTCAGTACTTC. It is translated as CASKQGENIQYF.

This clone has a handful of counts. This CDR3 is also generated by other DNA sequences in the sample. V usage is TRBV24-1 and J usage is TRBJ2-5; the D gene is possibly TRBD2 (6 bases). Germline V gene sequence: CDR1 KGHDR, CDR2 SFDVKD. CDR3 length: 15 residues. Deletions cut 4 bases from V and 2 bases from J, with 13 bases between. In nucleotides, the CDR3 is TGTGCCACCAGTGACGGGGGACGGTCGCAAGAGACCCAGTACTTC. Translating it yields CATSDGGRSQETQYF.

This clone was seen once. This chain joins TRBV2 and TRBJ1-4, with D possibly being TRBD1 (5 bases). V dropped 6 bases and J dropped 0 bases, with 8 bases sitting between them. Germline CDR1 is SNHLY and CDR2 is FYNNEI. This CDR3 is 14 amino acids long. The CDR3 is CASRRQTTNEKLFF. The CDR3 DNA reads TGTGCCAGCAGGCGACAGACAACTAATGAAAAACTGTTTTTT.

The chain is built from TRBV14 and TRBJ2-1; possibly TRBD1 or TRBD2 for D (5 bases each). From germline, CDR1 is SGHDN and CDR2 FVKESK. V lost 1 base and J lost 4, with 11 bases in between. The CDR3 sequence is 15 residues long. The CDR3 DNA is TGTGCCAGCAGCCAAGTGGGGGTCCTATACAATGAGCAGTTCTTC. As protein: CASSQVGVLYNEQFF.

V gene TRBV9 combines with J gene TRBJ1-6; the D gene is possibly TRBD1 (5 bases). Germline CDR1 SGDLS, CDR2 YYNGEE. This CDR3 is built from 19 residues. Trimming removed 0 bases from V and 0 bases from J, with 16 bases in between. CDR3 sequence: CASSVADGGISSYNSPLHF. The CDR3 nucleotides are TGTGCCAGCAGCGTAGCTGACGGGGGAATAAGCTCCTATAATTCACCCCTCCACTTT.

This sequence joins TRBV9 and TRBJ2-1, with 9 bases aligning to TRBD1. The length of the CDR3 is 16 residues. The germline V gene encodes CDR1 SGDLS and CDR2 YYNGEE. V dropped 3 bases and J dropped 1; count of bases not matched to a gene: 5. In nucleotides, the CDR3 is TGTGCCAGCAGCGCCGGGACAGGGAGTTCCTACAATGAGCAGTTCTTC. It specifies CASSAGTGSSYNEQFF.

The chain has TRBV2 and TRBJ2-3; 8 nucleotides match TRBD1. Unmatched junction bases numbered 1, after V lost 1 base and J lost 4 bases. The CDR3 length is 14 residues. Germline lookup yields CDR1 SNHLY and CDR2 FYNNEI. As DNA, the CDR3 is TGTGCCAGCAGTGAAGAACAGGGGGCAGATACGCAGTATTTT. It specifies CASSEEQGADTQYF.

The chain joins TRBV12-3 or TRBV12-4 to TRBJ1-2; 7 nucleotides align to TRBD1. V dropped 3 bases and J dropped 6; count of bases not matched to a gene: 4. This CDR3 has 13 residues. Here the CDR3 DNA reads TGTGCCAGCAGTTTGATACAGGGGAATGGCTACACCTTC. Protein sequence: CASSLIQGNGYTF.

The J gene is TRBJ1-6, the V gene TRBV19; unclear D gene. Germline CDR1 is LNHDA and CDR2 is SQIVND (reference sequence). CDR3 size: 12 residues. The V end was cut by 4 bases, the J end by 5 bases, with 3 bases between. In DNA form, the CDR3 reads TGTGCCAGTAGTAGGGATAATTCACCCCTCCACTTT. Translating it yields CASSRDNSPLHF.

The genes are TRBV10-3 and TRBJ2-3; D might be TRBD1 (6 bases). V was trimmed by 5 bases and J by 0 bases, leaving 15 bases between them. Germline V lookup: CDR1 ENHRY, CDR2 SYGVKD. This CDR3 region has 16 residues. The CDR3 loop reads CAISTLGQTSTDTQYF. The CDR3 nucleotides are TGTGCCATCAGTACACTAGGACAGACTAGCACAGATACGCAGTATTTT.

The V gene is TRBV2, the J gene TRBJ1-4, with 8 positions matching TRBD1. The ends lost 7 bases at V and 3 bases at J; junction bases unmatched: 1. CDR1 and CDR2 (germline): SNHLY, FYNNEI. The CDR3 has 13 amino acids. Here the CDR3 DNA reads TGTGCCAGCACGGGACAGGCTAATGAAAAACTGTTTTTT. As protein: CASTGQANEKLFF.

This rearrangement joins TRBV2 to TRBJ2-7; the D is unclear. With 7 bases removed from V and 6 bases from J, the gap between germline ends came to 19 bases. Germline CDR1 SNHLY, CDR2 FYNNEI. The CDR3 has 14 residues. CDR3 nucleotide sequence: TGTGCCAGCACTTCGATCGATTTTTTGGCCGAGCAGTACTTC. Protein sequence: CASTSIDFLAEQYF. Complete variable domain (other parts from reference TRBV2 and TRBJ2-7): EPEVTQTPSHQVTQMGQEVILRCVPISNHLYFYWYRQILGQKVEFLVSFYNNEISEKSEIFDDQFSVERPDGSNFTLKIRSTKLEDSAMYFCASTSIDFLAEQYFGPGTRLTVT.

This clone has a single count. V is TRBV15 and J is TRBJ2-2; maybe TRBD2 (6 bases). The V end lost 3 bases, the J end lost 5 bases, and 13 bases lay between the germline ends. The length of the CDR3 is 15 residues. Germline assignment: CDR1 LNHNV and CDR2 YYDKDF (reference sequence). CDR3 sequence reads: CATSSGRAGTGELFF. The CDR3 DNA reads as TGTGCCACCAGCAGCGGGCGGGCGGGGACCGGGGAGCTGTTTTTT. Full variable domain (missing parts from reference TRBV15 and TRBJ2-2): DAMVIQNPRYQVTQFGKPVTLSCSQTLNHNVMYWYQQKSSQAPKLLFHYYDKDFNNEADTPDNFQSRRPNTSFCFLDIRSPGLGDTAMYLCATSSGRAGTGELFFGEGSRLTVL.

This chain joins TRBV5-8 and TRBJ2-2; 9 positions match TRBD1. The CDR3 runs 18 residues. V lost 0 bases, J lost 5 bases, and 11 bases stayed unmatched. Germline lookup yields CDR1 SGHTS and CDR2 YDEGEE. The CDR3 sequence is CASSLGLRDRAYTGELFF. In DNA, the CDR3 is TGTGCCAGCAGCTTGGGCCTCCGGGACAGGGCTTATACCGGGGAGCTGTTTTTT.